Presented here are 14 T cell receptor beta chains from one specimen sequenced in a study of naive and memory T cell subsets (dated by TCRdb to about 2017). Libraries were made using 5' RACE. This sample was sequenced with an Illumina MiSeq. TCR RNA was reverse transcribed with SuperScript IV using alpha and beta constant region primers for the blood and skin samples. TCRdb applied fastp at Q25 and MiXCR to the public reads, then kept only in-frame beta chains. CDR3 protein duplicates are merged, each entry listing the most common genes and DNA. The table for this sample lists about 22,000 distinct CDR3 sequences; around 4.2% of them were counted only once. Roughly 8% of the sample is taken by the ten largest. For whole blood analysis, 2.5 ml of peripheral blood was collected from healthy adult volunteers into Tempus tubes, and RNA was extracted following the manufacturer's instructions. These receptors all stem from a male donor in good health.

This clonotype was found many times. This rearrangement joins TRBV7-2 to TRBJ2-3, with TRBD2 identical over 8 bases. The CDR3 sequence is 14 residues long. With V trimmed by 3 bases and J by 5 bases, 4 bases remained unmatched. Germline V CDR1 and CDR2: SGHTA, FQGNSA. CDR3 sequence: CASSFGLAGDTQYF. CDR3 DNA: TGTGCCAGCAGCTTTGGGCTAGCGGGAGATACGCAGTATTTT.

This clonotype was recorded at least ten times. CDR3 DNA sequence: TGTGCCAGCAGTTATGCCCGTTCCCTAGCGGGCAAGAGGGTGTCCTACGAGCAGTACTTC. It yields the protein CASSYARSLAGKRVSYEQYF. The chain employs TRBV6-5 and TRBJ2-7; 8 nucleotides align to TRBD2. Germline V lookup: CDR1 MNHEY, CDR2 SVGAGI. The J segment lost 1 base and the V segment lost 3 bases, leaving 20 bases of the junction unmatched. CDR3 size: 20 residues.

This clonotype has at least ten counts. The chain carries TRBV29-1 and TRBJ1-4; TRBD1 aligns across 7 bases. The germline gives CDR1 SQVTM, CDR2 ANQGSEA. CDR3 length: 13 residues. The V and J ends lost 7 bases and 6 bases, in that order; junction bases with no gene match: 8. CDR3 nucleotide sequence: TGCAGCGCTATGACAGGGTCGGATGAAAAACTGTTTTTT. This encodes CSAMTGSDEKLFF.

This clonotype was seen repeatedly, ten times or more. The rearrangement uses TRBV9 and TRBJ1-1; D is perhaps TRBD1 (5 bases). The V end was cut by 4 bases, the J end by 1 base, with 14 bases between. The CDR3 runs 15 residues. Germline V gene data show CDR1 as SGDLS and CDR2 as YYNGEE. The CDR3, as DNA: TGTGCCAGCAGCCCCACACCAACAGGGAACACTGAAGCTTTCTTT. Translating it yields CASSPTPTGNTEAFF.

Ten or more counts support this clonotype. V gene TRBV6-5 combines with J gene TRBJ2-3; the D gene is possibly TRBD1 (7 bases). Germline-derived CDR1 and CDR2 are MNHEY and SVGAGI. The CDR3 has 17 amino acids. V lost 0 bases, J lost 9 bases, and 22 bases lay in between. The CDR3 bases are TGTGCCAGCAGTTACTCGAGGCCAGGGGGGAGCAAGGAGACGCAGTATTTT. Its protein product is CASSYSRPGGSKETQYF.

Comment on this clonotype: This may arise from a read error, as a much more abundant clone is one base away. The chain links TRBV10-3 to TRBJ2-1; a weak D match, TRBD2 (6 bases). V was cut by 6 bases and J by 0 bases, with 18 bases left in between. In germline, CDR1 is ENHRY, CDR2 SYGVKD. The CDR3 spans 17 residues. In DNA, the CDR3 is TGTGCCATCAGCGCGGGACCTCTCGAGTTCTCCTACAATGAGCAGTTCTTC. Amino acids: CAISAGPLEFSYNEQFF.

Many counts were recorded for this clonotype. This chain joins TRBV14 and TRBJ2-7; 11 nucleotides match TRBD2. J lost 1 base, V lost 1 base, and 3 bases had no gene match. This CDR3 is 16 amino acids long. Germline loops: CDR1 SGHDN, CDR2 FVKESK. In DNA, the CDR3 is TGTGCCAGCAGCCAAGGACTAGCGGGACTTTCCTACGAGCAGTACTTC. Residues: CASSQGLAGLSYEQYF.

The gene calls are TRBV5-4 and TRBJ2-1, with TRBD2 matching over 8 bases. The germline V gene has CDR1 SGHNT and CDR2 YYREEE (reference sequence). The V segment lost 1 base and the J segment 4 bases; nucleotides outside the gene matches: 4. This CDR3 is 15 amino acids long. Here the CDR3 DNA reads TGTGCCAGCAGCTTGCGGCGGGGGGCGTACAATGAGCAGTTCTTC. This codes for CASSLRRGAYNEQFF.

This clonotype was counted at least ten times. This rearrangement joins TRBV6-6 to TRBJ1-4; D is perhaps TRBD1 (5 bases). CDR1 is MNHNY and CDR2 is SVGAGI in the germline V gene (reference sequence). The CDR3 contains 15 residues. Deletions cut 2 bases from V and 6 bases from J, with 13 bases between. The CDR3 reads CASSYGTRRDEKLFF. The CDR3 DNA reads TGTGCCAGCAGTTACGGGACGCGAAGGGATGAAAAACTGTTTTTT.

This clonotype was recorded many times. The chain employs TRBV29-1 and TRBJ1-1; D gene unclear. The V gene lost 3 bases and the J gene lost 3 bases, with 8 bases spanning the gap. Germline V gives CDR1 SQVTM, CDR2 ANQGSEA. The CDR3 extends over 12 amino acids. For the CDR3, the DNA is TGCAGCGTTGATCCCGTCTACACTGAAGCTTTCTTT. Its protein product is CSVDPVYTEAFF.

By its share, this clonotype is medium-sized (0.01 to 0.1%). At one of its ends the junction is not consistent with the germline gene, which may arise from a read error. The V call is TRBV20-1, the J call TRBJ1-5; 9 bases are a match to TRBD1. Germline V gene data show CDR1 as DFQATT and CDR2 as SNEGSKA (reference sequence). The CDR3 sequence is 14 residues long. The CDR3 here is CSAATGGDYQAQHF. The CDR3 coding sequence is TGCAGTGCTGCCACAGGGGGCGATTATCAGGCCCAGCATTTT.

At least ten counts were recorded for this clonotype. The chain links TRBV4-3 to TRBJ2-2; D is uncertain. The CDR3 has 16 amino acids. Germline V gene sequence: CDR1 LGHNA, CDR2 YSLEER. The ends were cut back, 0 bases at V and 5 bases at J, with 13 bases in the middle. CDR3 in amino acids: CASSQDAARLTGELFF. The CDR3 region has the DNA TGCGCCAGCAGCCAAGACGCGGCCCGGCTTACCGGGGAGCTGTTTTTT.

This clonotype was observed at least ten times. This sequence joins TRBV7-9 and TRBJ1-2, with D perhaps matching TRBD1 (6 bases). The V end lost 7 bases, the J end lost 8 bases, and 11 bases lay between the germline ends. This CDR3 is 11 amino acids long. The germline gives CDR1 SEHNR, CDR2 FQNEAQ (reference sequence). The chain's CDR3 is CASKTGFGYTF. CDR3 bases: TGTGCCAGCAAAACAGGGTTCGGCTACACCTTC.

This clonotype was seen many times. For the CDR3, the DNA is TGTGCCAGCAGCTACGGGGACAGGGCTAACTATGGCTACACCTTC. It translates to CASSYGDRANYGYTF. This chain uses TRBV13 with TRBJ1-2, with 9 positions matching TRBD1. The CDR3 contains 15 residues. CDR1 and CDR2 (germline): PRHDT, FYEKMQ (reference sequence). Trimming took 4 bases from V and 0 from J; bases not matched to a gene: 3. Full variable domain (remainder filled in from reference TRBV13 and TRBJ1-2): AAGVIQSPRHLIKEKRETATLKCYPIPRHDTVYWYQQGPGQDPQFLISFYEKMQSDKGSIPDRFSAQQFSDYHSELNMSSLELGDSALYFCASSYGDRANYGYTFGSGTRLTVV.